The 14 T cell receptor beta chains below were found in one sample sequenced in a study of T cells in women clearing cervical HPV infection (dated by TCRdb to 2016 to 2018). Preparation of the library involved the immunoSEQ multiplex PCR assay. The clones in this table, taken by TCRdb from immuneACCESS, are in-frame only. Not every clone is retained; where verified, under half of the shortfall comes from an unresolved V gene, and the cause of the rest is unknown. This sample's records show tens of thousands of clones. The ten most abundant clones make up approximately 1.4% of the sample. Sequenced material: blood buffy coat. These receptors came from a woman aged 18-69 years with a cervical HPV16 infection that either progressed to CIN3+ or cleared (not recorded which).

Worth noting for this clone: The read ends 3 residues shy of where the CDR3 ends; the end is completed using the germline J gene. The V gene is TRBV7-9, the J gene TRBJ2-2, with a weak D call TRBD1 (5 bases). From germline, CDR1 is SEHNR and CDR2 FQNEAQ (reference sequence). The CDR3 is made up of 13 amino acids. Here the CDR3 reads CASSLTGPTPLFF. The DNA read from the CDR3 is TGTGCCAGCAGCTTAACAGGCCCCACACCG.

As for this clone: The CDR3 is cut off 3 residues early in the read; its end comes from the germline J gene. Other nucleotide sequences from this sample produce the same CDR3. The chain couples TRBV11-2 to TRBJ2-3, with 8 nucleotides matching TRBD2. Germline loops: CDR1 SGHAT, CDR2 FQNNGV. CDR3 length equals 14 residues. J gave up 1 base and V 7 bases, and 4 bases lay outside the gene matches. The CDR3 reads CASKRGRGTDTQYF. CDR3 DNA (partial): TGTGCCAGCAAGCGGGGGCGAGGCACAGATACG. Looking up the rest from reference TRBV11-2 and TRBJ2-3 gives the full variable domain: EAGVAQSPRYKIIEKRQSVAFWCNPISGHATLYWYQQILGQGPKLLIQFQNNGVVDDSQLPKDRFSAERLKGVDSTLKIQPAKLEDSAVYLCASKRGRGTDTQYFGPGTRLTVL.

A remark on this clone: The read finishes 3 residues shy of the CDR3 end, and the germline J gene is used to complete it. The chain carries TRBV19 and TRBJ2-2, with TRBD1 as a possible D gene (5 bases). This CDR3 is built from 14 residues. CDR1 LNHDA and CDR2 SQIVND come from the germline V gene (reference sequence). The CDR3 loop reads CASTPRSGANVLFF. The part of the CDR3 DNA that was read is TGTGCCAGTACCCCCCGTTCTGGGGCCAACGTG.

CDR3 residues: CASREIRDRGYGYTF. CDR3 bases read: TGTGCCAGCAGAGAGATTCGGGACAGGGGCTATGGC. This chain uses TRBV5-6 with TRBJ1-2, with 10 bases that match TRBD1. The sequenced fragment ends 3 residues before the CDR3 boundary, so the rest is inferred from the germline J gene. This CDR3 comprises 15 residues. After removal of 5 bases from V and 4 bases from J, the junction contained 8 bases not matched to a gene. In germline, CDR1 is SGHDT, CDR2 YYEEEE.

As to this clone: The read stops 3 residues short of the end of the CDR3; the missing end is completed from the germline J gene. The chain employs TRBV20-1 and TRBJ1-6, with 8 bases matching TRBD1. CDR1 DFQATT and CDR2 SNEGSKA come from the germline V gene (reference sequence). The CDR3 has 14 residues. V lost 4 bases, J lost 10 bases, and 9 bases stayed unmatched. The CDR3 spells CSATTSGGRSPLHF. CDR3 DNA (partial): TGCAGTGCTACAACATCAGGGGGCCGGTCACCC.

In regard to this clone: The CDR3 extends 3 residues past the end of the read, so its final part is completed from the germline J gene. The rearrangement joins TRBV30 to TRBJ2-2; D may be TRBD1 (5 bases). Trimming removed 4 bases at V and 3 bases at J, with 12 bases between. This CDR3 region has 14 residues. Germline loops: CDR1 GTSNPN, CDR2 SVGIG (reference sequence). The sequenced part of the CDR3 DNA is TGTGCCTGGACCATCCTAGGGGACACCGGGGAG. It encodes CAWTILGDTGE. The whole CDR3 region reads CAWTILGDTGELFF.

Concerning this clone itself: The missing CDR3 end, 3 residues past where the read stops, is filled in from the germline J gene. J is TRBJ2-6 and V is TRBV5-1; unclear D gene. V shed 7 bases and J shed 0 bases, with 8 bases lying between them. The CDR3 consists of 14 residues. Germline V lookup: CDR1 SGHRS, CDR2 YFSETQ. The CDR3 sequence is CASQKNSGANVLTF. CDR3 DNA (partial): TGCGCCAGCCAGAAAAACTCTGGGGCCAACGTC.

As concerns this clone: The read ends 3 residues before the CDR3 terminus; that terminus is restored from the germline J gene. The chain recombines TRBV7-3 with TRBJ2-5; possible D gene TRBD1, 6 bases. V was trimmed by 5 bases and J by 2 bases, leaving 18 bases between them. The CDR3 is 16 amino acids. Germline CDR1 reads SGHTA; CDR2 reads FQGTGA. The covered CDR3 bases are TGTGCCAGCAGCCCAGGCTGGGGACAACTACAAGAGACC. This gives the protein CASSPGWGQLQET. The whole CDR3 region reads CASSPGWGQLQETQYF. Using reference TRBV7-3 and TRBJ2-5 for the parts outside the CDR3, the full variable domain is GAGVSQTPSNKVTEKGKYVELRCDPISGHTALYWYRQSLGQGPEFLIYFQGTGAADDSGLPNDRFFAVRPEGSVSTLKIQRTERGDSAVYLCASSPGWGQLQETQYFGPGTRLLVL.

The CDR3 spells CASTFTTGQGETQYF. The CDR3 bases that were read are TGTGCCAGCACTTTTACAACTGGGCAGGGGGAGACC. The chain uses TRBV2 and TRBJ2-5, with a possible D match to TRBD1 (6 bases). The read ends 3 residues before the CDR3 terminus; that terminus is restored from the germline J gene. The CDR3 has 15 amino acids. From germline, CDR1 is SNHLY and CDR2 FYNNEI. The ends were cut back, 7 bases at V and 5 bases at J, with 20 bases in the middle.

To note about this clone: Read sequence stops 3 residues before the CDR3 end, and the germline J gene provides the missing end. The chain links TRBV18 to TRBJ2-2; TRBD1 matches at 9 bases. This CDR3 is built from 15 residues. Per germline, CDR1 KGHSH and CDR2 LQKENI. The covered CDR3 bases are TGTGCCAGCTCACTAAGGACAGGGGAAGCCAACGTG. Its protein product is CASSLRTGEANV. The whole CDR3 reads CASSLRTGEANVLFF.

Points on this clone: The read falls 3 residues short of the CDR3 end, and the missing part is taken from the germline J gene. V and J are TRBV7-6 and TRBJ2-7; 9 nucleotides agree with TRBD1. V was pared by 2 bases and J by 6 bases, with 5 bases of the junction left unmatched. CDR1 is SGHVS and CDR2 is FNYEAQ in the germline V gene. This CDR3 comprises 14 residues. The CDR3 DNA, read in part, is TGTGCCAGCAGCTTAACGGACAGGGGCGGCGAG. Amino acids: CASSLTDRGGE. The full CDR3 sequence reads CASSLTDRGGEQYF.

Comments on this clone: The read ends 3 residues before the CDR3 terminus; that terminus is restored from the germline J gene. The same CDR3 also results from other DNA sequences found in this sample. The chain has TRBV5-6 and TRBJ1-1; possible D gene TRBD1, 6 bases. The CDR3 sequence is 13 residues long. Germline V CDR1 and CDR2: SGHDT, YYEEEE. The V end lost 5 bases, the J end lost 0 bases, and 8 bases lay between the germline ends. CDR3 residues: CASRGQLNTEAFF. CDR3 DNA (partial): TGTGCCAGCAGGGGACAATTGAACACTGAA.

As regards this clone: The CDR3 end falls 3 residues outside the read, so it is completed with the germline J gene. The genes are TRBV2 and TRBJ1-2, with a possible D match to TRBD1 (5 bases). Germline assignment: CDR1 SNHLY and CDR2 FYNNEI. The CDR3 length is 14 residues. CDR3 DNA, as far as it was read: TGTGCCAGCAGTGAACAGGGCTCCTATTACGAC. Translation: CASSEQGSYYD. The full CDR3 sequence reads CASSEQGSYYDYTF.

Regarding this clone: Compared with germline, one end of the junction differs, possibly owing to a read error. The read finishes 3 residues shy of the CDR3 end, and the germline J gene is used to complete it. The V and J genes are TRBV2 and TRBJ1-4; TRBD1 might be the D (5 bases). Germline V gene sequence: CDR1 SNHLY, CDR2 FYNNEI. The CDR3 is made up of 13 amino acids. The part of the CDR3 DNA that was read is TGTGCCAGCCGTGAAACAGGCTTTTCACCA. Amino acid sequence: CASRETGFSP. In full, the CDR3 reads CASRETGFSPLFF.